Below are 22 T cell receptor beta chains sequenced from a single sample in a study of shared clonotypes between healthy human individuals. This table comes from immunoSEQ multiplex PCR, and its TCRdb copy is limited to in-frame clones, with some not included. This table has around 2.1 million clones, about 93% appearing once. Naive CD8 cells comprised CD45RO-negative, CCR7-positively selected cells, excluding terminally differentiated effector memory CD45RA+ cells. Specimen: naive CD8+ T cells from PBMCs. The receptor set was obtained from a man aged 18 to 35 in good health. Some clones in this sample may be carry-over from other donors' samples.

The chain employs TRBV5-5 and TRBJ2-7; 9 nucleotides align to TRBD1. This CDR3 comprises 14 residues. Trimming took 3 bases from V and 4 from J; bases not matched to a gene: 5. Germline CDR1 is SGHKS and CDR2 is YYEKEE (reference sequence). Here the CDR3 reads CASSSRTGEYEQYF. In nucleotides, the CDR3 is TGTGCCAGCAGCTCCCGGACAGGGGAGTACGAGCAGTACTTC.

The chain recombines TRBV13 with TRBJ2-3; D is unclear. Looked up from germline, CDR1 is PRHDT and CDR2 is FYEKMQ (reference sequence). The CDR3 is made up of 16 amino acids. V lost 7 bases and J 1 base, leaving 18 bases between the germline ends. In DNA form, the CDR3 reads TGTGCCAGCACCTCCACTGGGGAAAGGGGCACAGATACGCAGTATTTT. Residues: CASTSTGERGTDTQYF.

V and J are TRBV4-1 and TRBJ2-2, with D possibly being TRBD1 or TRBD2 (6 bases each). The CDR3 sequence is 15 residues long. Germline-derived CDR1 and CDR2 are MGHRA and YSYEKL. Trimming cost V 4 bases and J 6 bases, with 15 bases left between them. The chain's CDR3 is CASSPGAGLPGELFF. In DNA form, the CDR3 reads TGCGCCAGCAGCCCGGGGGCCGGGTTGCCCGGGGAGCTGTTTTTT.

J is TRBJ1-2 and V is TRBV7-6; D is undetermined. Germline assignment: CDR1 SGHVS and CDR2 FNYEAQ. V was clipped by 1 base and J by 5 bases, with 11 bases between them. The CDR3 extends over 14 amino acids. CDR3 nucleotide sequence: TGTGCCAGCAGCTTAGGTGGCGGTTATTATGGCTACACCTTC. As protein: CASSLGGGYYGYTF.

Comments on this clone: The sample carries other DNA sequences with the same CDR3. As DNA, the CDR3 is TGTGCCAGCAGTGAGGGCGGGGCAACTAATGAAAAACTGTTTTTT. This gives the protein CASSEGGATNEKLFF. This chain links TRBV2 with TRBJ1-4; D is ambiguous. The CDR3 runs to 15 residues. CDR1 is SNHLY and CDR2 is FYNNEI in the germline V gene. The germline V and J ends were trimmed by 3 bases and 0 bases, with 8 bases remaining between them. Filled out from reference TRBV2 and TRBJ1-4, the complete variable domain reads EPEVTQTPSHQVTQMGQEVILRCVPISNHLYFYWYRQILGQKVEFLVSFYNNEISEKSEIFDDQFSVERPDGSNFTLKIRSTKLEDSAMYFCASSEGGATNEKLFFGSGTQLSVL.

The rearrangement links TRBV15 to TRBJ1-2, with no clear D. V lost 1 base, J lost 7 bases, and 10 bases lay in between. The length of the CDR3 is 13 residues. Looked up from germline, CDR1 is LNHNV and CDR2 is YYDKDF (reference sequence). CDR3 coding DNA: TGTGCCACCAGCAGAGGGGAGGGTCCTGGCTACACCTTC. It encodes CATSRGEGPGYTF.

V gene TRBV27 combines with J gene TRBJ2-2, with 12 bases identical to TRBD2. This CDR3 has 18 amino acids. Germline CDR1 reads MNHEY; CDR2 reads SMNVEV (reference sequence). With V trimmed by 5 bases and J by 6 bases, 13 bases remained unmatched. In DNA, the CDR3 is TGTGCCAGCAGTAAAGGGACTAGCGGGTTCACAACCGCCGGGGAGCTGTTTTTT. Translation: CASSKGTSGFTTAGELFF.

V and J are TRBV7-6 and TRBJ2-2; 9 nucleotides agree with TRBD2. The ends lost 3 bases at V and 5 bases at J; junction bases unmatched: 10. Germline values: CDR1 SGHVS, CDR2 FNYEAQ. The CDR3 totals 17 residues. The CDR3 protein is CASSFGGLAGRTGELFF. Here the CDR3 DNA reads TGTGCCAGCAGCTTCGGCGGGCTAGCGGGAAGGACCGGGGAGCTGTTTTTT.

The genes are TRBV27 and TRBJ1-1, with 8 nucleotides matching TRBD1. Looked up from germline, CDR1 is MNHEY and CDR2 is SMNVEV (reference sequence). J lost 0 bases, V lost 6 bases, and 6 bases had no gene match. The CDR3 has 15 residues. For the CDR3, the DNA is TGTGCCAGCAGACCCTACAGGGGGATGAACACTGAAGCTTTCTTT. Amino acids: CASRPYRGMNTEAFF.

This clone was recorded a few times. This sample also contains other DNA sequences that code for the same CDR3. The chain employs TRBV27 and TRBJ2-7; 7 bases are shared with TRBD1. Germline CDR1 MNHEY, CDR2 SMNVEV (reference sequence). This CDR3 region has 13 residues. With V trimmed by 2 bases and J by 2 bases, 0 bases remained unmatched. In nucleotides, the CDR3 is TGTGCCAGCAGTTTAGGGACAGCCTACGAGCAGTACTTC. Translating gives CASSLGTAYEQYF.

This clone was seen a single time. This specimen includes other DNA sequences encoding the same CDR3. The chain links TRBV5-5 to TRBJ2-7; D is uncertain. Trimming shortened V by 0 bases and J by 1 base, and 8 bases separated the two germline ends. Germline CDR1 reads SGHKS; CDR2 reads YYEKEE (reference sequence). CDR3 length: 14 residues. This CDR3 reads CASSLEGSSYEQYF. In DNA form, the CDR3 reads TGTGCCAGCAGCTTGGAAGGATCGTCCTACGAGCAGTACTTC.

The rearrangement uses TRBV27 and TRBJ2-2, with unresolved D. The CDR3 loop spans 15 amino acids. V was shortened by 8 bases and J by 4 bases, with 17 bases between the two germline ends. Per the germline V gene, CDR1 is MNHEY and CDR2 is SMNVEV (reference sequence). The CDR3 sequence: CASSYRGSFTGELFF. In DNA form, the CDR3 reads TGTGCCAGCTCCTACCGCGGCAGCTTCACCGGGGAGCTGTTTTTT.

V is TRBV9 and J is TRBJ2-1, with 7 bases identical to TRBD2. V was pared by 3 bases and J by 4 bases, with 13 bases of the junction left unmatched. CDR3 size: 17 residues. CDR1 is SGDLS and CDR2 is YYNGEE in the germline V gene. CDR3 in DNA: TGTGCCAGCAGCGGTCCGATGGGAGGGAGGGCTTACAATGAGCAGTTCTTC. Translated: CASSGPMGGRAYNEQFF.

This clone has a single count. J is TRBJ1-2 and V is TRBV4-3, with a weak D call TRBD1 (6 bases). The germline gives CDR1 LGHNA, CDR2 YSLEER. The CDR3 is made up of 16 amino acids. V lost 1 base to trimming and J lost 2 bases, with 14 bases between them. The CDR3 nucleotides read TGCGCCAGCAGCCAAGCTTCCCAGGGGAACAACTATGGCTACACCTTC. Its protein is CASSQASQGNNYGYTF.

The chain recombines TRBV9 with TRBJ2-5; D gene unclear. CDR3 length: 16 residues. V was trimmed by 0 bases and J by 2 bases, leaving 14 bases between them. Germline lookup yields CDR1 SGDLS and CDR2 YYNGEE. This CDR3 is CASSVGERPRQETQYF. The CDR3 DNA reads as TGTGCCAGCAGCGTAGGCGAGCGACCGAGACAAGAGACCCAGTACTTC.

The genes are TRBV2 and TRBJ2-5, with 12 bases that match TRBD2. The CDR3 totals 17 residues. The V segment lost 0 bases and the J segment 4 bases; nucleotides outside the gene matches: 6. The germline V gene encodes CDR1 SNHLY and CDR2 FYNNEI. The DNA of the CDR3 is TGTGCCAGCAGTGAAGCGGGGCCGACTAGCGGGGGAGAGACCCAGTACTTC. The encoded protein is CASSEAGPTSGGETQYF.

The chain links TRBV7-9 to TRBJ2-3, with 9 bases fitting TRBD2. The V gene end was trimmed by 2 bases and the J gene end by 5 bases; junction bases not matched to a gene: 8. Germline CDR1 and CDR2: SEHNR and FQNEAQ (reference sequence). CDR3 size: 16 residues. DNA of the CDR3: TGTGCCAGCAGCTTAAGTTCTAGCGGGGTAATAGATACGCAGTATTTT. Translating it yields CASSLSSSGVIDTQYF.

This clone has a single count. CDR3: CASRYGQTEAFF. The CDR3 DNA reads as TGCGCCAGCCGCTACGGACAGACCGAAGCTTTCTTT. The V gene is TRBV4-1, the J gene TRBJ1-1, with D possibly matching TRBD1 (6 bases). Trimming pared 8 bases from V and 8 bases from J, leaving 15 bases between. Germline V gene lookup returns CDR1 MGHRA and CDR2 YSYEKL. There are 12 residues in the CDR3.

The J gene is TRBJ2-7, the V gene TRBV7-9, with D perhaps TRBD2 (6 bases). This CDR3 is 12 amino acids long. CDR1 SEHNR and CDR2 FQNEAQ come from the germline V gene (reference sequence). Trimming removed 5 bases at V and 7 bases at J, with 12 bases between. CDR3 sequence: CASSGSGGEQYF. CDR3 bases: TGTGCCAGCAGCGGCTCTGGGGGGGAGCAGTACTTC.

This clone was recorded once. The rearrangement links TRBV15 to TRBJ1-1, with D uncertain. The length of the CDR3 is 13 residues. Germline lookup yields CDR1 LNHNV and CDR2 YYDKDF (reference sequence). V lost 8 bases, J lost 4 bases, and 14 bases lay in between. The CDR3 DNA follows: TGTGCCACCTCAGAGAATTGGAGCACTGAAGCTTTCTTT. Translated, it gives CATSENWSTEAFF.

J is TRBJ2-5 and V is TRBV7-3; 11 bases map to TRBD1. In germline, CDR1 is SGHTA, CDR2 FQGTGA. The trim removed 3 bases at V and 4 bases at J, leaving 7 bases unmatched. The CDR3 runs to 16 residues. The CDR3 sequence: CASSFGTGGTGETQYF. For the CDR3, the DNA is TGTGCCAGCAGCTTTGGGACAGGGGGAACGGGAGAGACCCAGTACTTC.

The CDR3 region is CAWGGNVGARSTDTQYF. The CDR3 DNA is TGTGCCTGGGGGGGTAATGTTGGGGCACGAAGCACAGATACGCAGTATTTT. The rearrangement links TRBV30 to TRBJ2-3; D may be TRBD1 or TRBD2 (5 bases each). The germline gives CDR1 GTSNPN, CDR2 SVGIG (reference sequence). Deletions cut 5 bases from V and 0 bases from J, with 21 bases between. CDR3 length: 17 amino acids.